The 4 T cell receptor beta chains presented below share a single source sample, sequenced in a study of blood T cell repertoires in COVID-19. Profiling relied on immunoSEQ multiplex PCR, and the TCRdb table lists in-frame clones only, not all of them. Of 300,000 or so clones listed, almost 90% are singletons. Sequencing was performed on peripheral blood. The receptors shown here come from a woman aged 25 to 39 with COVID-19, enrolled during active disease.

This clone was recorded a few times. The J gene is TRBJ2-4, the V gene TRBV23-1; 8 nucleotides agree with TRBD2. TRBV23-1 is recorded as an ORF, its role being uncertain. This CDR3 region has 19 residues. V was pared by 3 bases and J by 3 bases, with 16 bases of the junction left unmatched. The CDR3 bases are TGCGCCAGCAGTCAGGACAGATTAAGCGGGAGACCGGTCAAAAACATTCAGTACTTC. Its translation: CASSQDRLSGRPVKNIQYF.

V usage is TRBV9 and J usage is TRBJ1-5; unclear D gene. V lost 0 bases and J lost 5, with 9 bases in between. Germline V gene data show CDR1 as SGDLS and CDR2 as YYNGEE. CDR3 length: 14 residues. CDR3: CASSVGAVDQPQHF. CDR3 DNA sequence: TGTGCCAGCAGCGTAGGGGCTGTCGATCAGCCCCAGCATTTT.

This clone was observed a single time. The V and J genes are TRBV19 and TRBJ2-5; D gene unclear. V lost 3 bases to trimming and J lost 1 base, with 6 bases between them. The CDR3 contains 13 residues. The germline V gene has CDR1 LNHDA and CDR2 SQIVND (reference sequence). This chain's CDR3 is CASSMGSQETQYF. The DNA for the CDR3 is TGTGCCAGTAGTATGGGCTCCCAAGAGACCCAGTACTTC.

The DNA of the CDR3 is TGTGCCAGTAGTATACAGGGGAAATACAATGAGCAGTTCTTC. Protein product: CASSIQGKYNEQFF. This sequence joins TRBV19 and TRBJ2-1, with D maybe TRBD1 (6 bases). CDR1 is LNHDA, CDR2 SQIVND, per germline (reference sequence). The CDR3 extends over 14 amino acids. V was trimmed by 2 bases and J by 4 bases, leaving 9 bases between them. Complete variable domain (other parts from reference TRBV19 and TRBJ2-1): DGGITQSPKYLFRKEGQNVTLSCEQNLNHDAMYWYRQDPGQGLRLIYYSQIVNDFQKGDIAEGYSVSREKKESFPLTVTSAQKNPTAFYLCASSIQGKYNEQFFGPGTRLTVL.